This T cell receptor beta chain was sequenced during a study of metastatic and nonmetastatic thyroid tumors. Study background: Repertoire comparisons spanned blood and tumor or nodule tissue from malignant and benign thyroid patients. Findings of the study overall: Versus benign nodules, malignant thyroid tumors reportedly had significantly higher TCR beta diversity, in blood and tumor.

This clone was observed at least ten times. The antigen is unknown. Per the study methods: A classifier for distant metastasis in papillary thyroid cancer was constructed using CDR3 differences observed across clinicopathological groups. TCRdb reanalyzed the PCR reads via MiXCR. The V and J calls and clone size come from TCRdb's table, not from the authors' own analysis. This repertoire shows around 17,000 clones, approximately 31% found once; its top ten account for roughly 12%. Every patient underwent thyroid surgery untreated. The junction had 2 bases not matched to a gene; V was cut back by 0 bases and J by 2 bases. Per germline, CDR1 LNHNV and CDR2 YYDKDF (reference sequence). CDR3 size: 15 residues.

The V call is TRBV15, the J call TRBJ2-7; TRBD1 matches 9 bases. Sequenced input: tumor tissue. The sequence came from a male donor with papillary thyroid cancer or a benign thyroid nodule (not recorded which). Some clones in this sample may be carry-over from other donors' samples. CDR3 sequence reads: CATSRDRTGAYEQYF. CDR3 nucleotide sequence: TGTGCCACCAGCAGAGATAGGACAGGGGCCTACGAGCAGTACTTC.